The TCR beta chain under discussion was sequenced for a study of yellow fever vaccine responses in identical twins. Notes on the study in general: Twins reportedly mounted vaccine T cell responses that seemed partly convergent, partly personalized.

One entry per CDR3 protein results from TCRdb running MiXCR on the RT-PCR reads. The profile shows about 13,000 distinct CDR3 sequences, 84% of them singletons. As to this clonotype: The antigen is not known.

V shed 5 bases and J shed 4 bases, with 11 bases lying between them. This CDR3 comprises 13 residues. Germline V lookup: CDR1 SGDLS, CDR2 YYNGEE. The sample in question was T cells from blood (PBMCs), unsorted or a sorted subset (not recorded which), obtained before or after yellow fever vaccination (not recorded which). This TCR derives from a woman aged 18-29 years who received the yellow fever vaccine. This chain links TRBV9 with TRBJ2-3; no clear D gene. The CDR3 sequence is CASSLKGADTQYF. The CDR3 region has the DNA TGTGCCAGCAGTCTCAAGGGTGCAGATACGCAGTATTTT.